This entry lists 18 T cell receptor beta chains sequenced from one sample in a study of cytomegalovirus exposure and HLA in healthy donors. The primer mix had 60 Vbeta and 13 Jbeta primers. Profiled with immunoSEQ multiplex PCR; TCRdb holds only in-frame clones, not every one. This table holds about 140,000 clones, around 70% found once. The specimen sequenced was PBMCs. These receptors were taken from an older woman in good health and CMV-seropositive.

V is TRBV5-8 and J is TRBJ1-5, with no clear D. CDR3 length equals 15 residues. Trimming took 4 bases from V and 3 from J, leaving 14 bases between them. CDR1 and CDR2 from the germline V gene are SGHTS and YDEGEE. CDR3 region: CASSRWGDHNQPQHF. The CDR3 nucleotides are TGTGCCAGCAGCCGGTGGGGAGACCACAATCAGCCCCAGCATTTT.

This rearrangement joins TRBV6-1 to TRBJ1-5; D is unresolved. The CDR3 covers 15 residues. The ends were cut back, 2 bases at V and 2 bases at J, with 10 bases in the middle. From germline, CDR1 is MNHNS and CDR2 SASEGT. For the CDR3, the DNA is TGTGCCAGCAGTGAAAGGCCGCAGGGCAATCAGCCCCAGCATTTT. It codes for CASSERPQGNQPQHF.

This chain connects TRBV11-1 to TRBJ1-1, with a tentative D call TRBD1 (5 bases). The V gene lost 4 bases and the J gene lost 4 bases, with 13 bases spanning the gap. The CDR3 spans 14 residues. Germline V lookup: CDR1 SGHAT, CDR2 FQDESV (reference sequence). CDR3 residues: CASSWGAPVTEAFF. The CDR3 DNA reads TGTGCCAGCAGCTGGGGCGCGCCCGTCACTGAAGCTTTCTTT.

The sample holds one count of this clone. The chain has TRBV7-2 and TRBJ2-1; D might be TRBD1 (5 bases). Germline lookup yields CDR1 SGHTA and CDR2 FQGNSA. V was trimmed by 6 bases and J by 7 bases, leaving 19 bases between them. CDR3 length: 15 amino acids. In nucleotides, the CDR3 is TGTGCCAGCAGTCTAGGGGCCGGTCTGGGGAATGAGCAGTTCTTC. Translated, it gives CASSLGAGLGNEQFF.

The chain recombines TRBV28 with TRBJ2-3; 7 positions agree with TRBD1. With 3 bases clipped from V and 3 bases from J, the junction kept 12 bases outside the gene matches. This CDR3 contains 17 residues. Germline V gene lookup returns CDR1 MDHEN and CDR2 SYDVKM. This CDR3 reads CASSLPEGQTSTDTQYF. Here the CDR3 DNA reads TGTGCCAGCAGTTTGCCCGAGGGACAGACCTCGACAGATACGCAGTATTTT.

The chain uses TRBV5-6 and TRBJ1-2; weak D call: TRBD1 (5 bases). Germline V lookup: CDR1 SGHDT, CDR2 YYEEEE. Between the trimmed V and J ends, which lost 3 bases and 7 bases, there was a span of 22 bases. The CDR3 length is 16 residues. The CDR3 loop is CASSSFGGELPSGYTF. CDR3 DNA: TGTGCCAGCAGCTCCTTCGGGGGAGAACTCCCCTCTGGCTACACCTTC.

The chain employs TRBV6-5 and TRBJ1-2, with no clear D. V lost 6 bases, J lost 4 bases, and 12 bases lay in between. From germline, CDR1 is MNHEY and CDR2 SVGAGI. CDR3 length equals 13 residues. CDR3 amino acids: CASREAASYGYTF. The CDR3 nucleotides are TGTGCCAGCAGAGAGGCGGCGAGCTATGGCTACACCTTC.

V gene TRBV6-6 combines with J gene TRBJ2-1, with 11 nucleotides matching TRBD2. CDR1 is MNHNY and CDR2 is SVGAGI in the germline V gene (reference sequence). CDR3 length: 16 amino acids. Trimming removed 7 bases from V and 5 bases from J; junction bases left unmatched: 10. For the CDR3, the DNA is TGTGCCAGCATTCCCAGGTCTAGCGGGAGGCACAATGAGCAGTTCTTC. This gives the protein CASIPRSSGRHNEQFF.

The J gene is TRBJ1-1, the V gene TRBV5-4, with 7 bases that match TRBD1. Germline lookup yields CDR1 SGHNT and CDR2 YYREEE (reference sequence). V gave up 5 bases and J gave up 11 bases; unmatched junction bases: 9. The CDR3 is 12 residues long. The CDR3 spells CASSLGDRAAFF. The CDR3, as DNA: TGTGCCAGCAGTCTGGGAGACAGGGCGGCTTTCTTT. Full variable domain (rest looked up from reference TRBV5-4 and TRBJ1-1): ETGVTQSPTHLIKTRGQQVTLRCSSQSGHNTVSWYQQALGQGPQFIFQYYREEENGRGNFPPRFSGLQFPNYSSELNVNALELDDSALYLCASSLGDRAAFFGQGTRLTVV.

DNA for the CDR3: TGTGCCAGCAGTTTAAACCGAAGACACCCGAACACTGAAGCTTTCTTT. This encodes CASSLNRRHPNTEAFF. This chain links TRBV27 with TRBJ1-1; no clear D. The germline V and J ends were trimmed by 2 bases and 1 base, with 14 bases remaining between them. Looked up from germline, CDR1 is MNHEY and CDR2 is SMNVEV (reference sequence). This CDR3 has 16 amino acids.

For the CDR3, the DNA is TGTGCCAGCAGTCTCCCGGGGGGGGAGCAGTACTTC. Translation: CASSLPGGEQYF. The chain recombines TRBV28 with TRBJ2-7; 8 bases map to TRBD2. The CDR3 consists of 12 residues. Unmatched junction bases numbered 4, after V lost 5 bases and J lost 7 bases. The germline V gene has CDR1 MDHEN and CDR2 SYDVKM.

In this sample, this clone turned up a few times. The chain recombines TRBV28 with TRBJ1-1, with D tentatively TRBD1 (6 bases). Germline CDR1 is MDHEN and CDR2 is SYDVKM. V was trimmed by 6 bases and J by 5 bases, leaving 19 bases between them. There are 15 residues in the CDR3. The CDR3 DNA reads TGTGCCAGCAGGATGAGCGGGGGCGCGGGAACTGAAGCTTTCTTT. This gives the protein CASRMSGGAGTEAFF.

This chain links TRBV19 with TRBJ1-2, with D unclear. Trimming removed 6 bases at V and 4 bases at J, with 18 bases between. The CDR3 is made up of 15 amino acids. Looked up from germline, CDR1 is LNHDA and CDR2 is SQIVND (reference sequence). The CDR3 protein is CASRPMVAVSYGYTF. In DNA, the CDR3 is TGTGCCAGTAGACCCATGGTCGCGGTTTCCTATGGCTACACCTTC.

The CDR3 DNA reads TGTGCCTGGAGTGGGGAGGTCAATCAGCCCCAGCATTTT. Amino acid sequence: CAWSGEVNQPQHF. The chain is built from TRBV30 and TRBJ1-5; D gene ambiguous. V was shortened by 1 base and J by 3 bases, with 7 bases between the two germline ends. CDR1 is GTSNPN, CDR2 SVGIG, per germline (reference sequence). This CDR3 has 13 residues.

The chain carries TRBV2 and TRBJ1-4; 11 bases map to TRBD1. The CDR3 sequence is 14 residues long. Germline-derived CDR1 and CDR2 are SNHLY and FYNNEI. V lost 7 bases and J lost 7; bases outside the gene matches: 5. This chain's CDR3 is CASTTGTGGEKLFF. The CDR3 nucleotides are TGTGCCAGCACTACCGGGACAGGGGGTGAAAAACTGTTTTTT.

This clone was detected once. The chain links TRBV5-1 to TRBJ1-2, with D possibly matching TRBD1 (6 bases). CDR1 is SGHRS and CDR2 is YFSETQ in the germline V gene. The CDR3 spans 14 residues. The V gene lost 5 bases and the J gene lost 7 bases, with 18 bases spanning the gap. DNA for the CDR3: TGCGCCAGCAGTTCAGAGGGGGGGCCGAGTGGCTACACCTTC. Protein sequence: CASSSEGGPSGYTF.

The chain joins TRBV18 to TRBJ2-7, with 8 bases matching TRBD1. Germline V gene lookup returns CDR1 KGHSH and CDR2 LQKENI. The CDR3 totals 14 residues. V gave up 3 bases and J gave up 6 bases; unmatched junction bases: 7. The CDR3 sequence: CASSPGQGAGEQYF. CDR3 DNA: TGTGCCAGCTCACCCGGTCAGGGGGCCGGCGAGCAGTACTTC.

The rearrangement links TRBV6-1 to TRBJ1-1, with D possibly being TRBD1 (5 bases). Trimming stripped 11 bases from V and 5 bases from J, with 12 bases between. The germline V gene has CDR1 MNHNS and CDR2 SASEGT. CDR3 length equals 11 residues. The CDR3 nucleotides are TGTGCCGGAGGTCGGGGGACTGAAGCTTTCTTT. This sequence encodes CAGGRGTEAFF.